This is a list of T cell receptor beta chains from one sample in a study of T-cell reconstitution after alpha-beta-depleted transplantation in children. TCRdb recomputed calls from the PCR reads with MiXCR, one row per CDR3 protein. The sample consists of 500,000 to 650,000 distinct CDR3 sequences, over 10% of them appearing once. The sample here was PBMCs, mostly from graft donor cells, taken 360 days after TCRalphabeta/CD19-depleted stem cell transplant. The receptors here all came from a male patient younger than 18 who had a stem cell transplant for acute myeloid leukemia, so the T cells may come from the graft donor. The CDR3 runs from the conserved cysteine through the conserved F or W. The D gene is left open where the match is weak. Expanded clones get a size class; other rows say once, few or many, or leave the size out.

v_call,d_call,clone_size,j_call,cdr3_aa,cdr3_nt
TRBV5-1,.,many,TRBJ2-1,CASNWEGELRNEQFF,TGCGCCAGCAATTGGGAGGGGGAGCTGCGGAATGAGCAGTTCTTC
TRBV10-3,TRBD2,few,TRBJ2-2,CAIRPSSGRGGELFF,TGTGCCATCAGACCGTCTAGCGGGAGAGGCGGGGAGCTGTTTTTT
TRBV29-1,TRBD1,.,TRBJ2-3,CSVTGTGGTDTQYF,TGCAGCGTTACCGGGACAGGGGGCACAGATACGCAGTATTTT
TRBV18,.,.,TRBJ2-1,CASSPGVRKSSYNEQFF,TGTGCCAGCTCACCAGGGGTGCGGAAGAGCTCCTACAATGAGCAGTTCTTC
TRBV5-1,.,few,TRBJ2-1,CASSGQGILSYNEQFF,TGCGCCAGCAGTGGGCAGGGGATATTGTCCTACAATGAGCAGTTCTTC
TRBV21-1,.,.,TRBJ2-7,CASSKMREQYF,TGTGCCAGCAGCAAAATGCGGGAGCAGTACTTC
TRBV7-9,.,many,TRBJ1-1,CASSLGRALNTEAFF,TGTGCCAGCAGCTTAGGTCGGGCCCTGAACACTGAAGCTTTCTTT
TRBV27,.,.,TRBJ1-1,CASSLARVGTEAFF,TGTGCCAGCAGTTTGGCGAGGGTTGGCACTGAAGCTTTCTTT
TRBV12-3/TRBV12-4,TRBD2,many,TRBJ2-7,CASSSGLAPSYEQYF,TGTGCCAGCAGTTCGGGACTAGCGCCGTCCTACGAGCAGTACTTC
TRBV6-2/TRBV6-3,.,many,TRBJ2-1,CASSYQGGTNEQFF,TGTGCCAGCAGTTACCAGGGGGGAACCAATGAGCAGTTCTTC
TRBV7-9,TRBD2,few,TRBJ2-1,CASSFLTSGSPHEQFF,TGTGCCAGCAGCTTCCTTACTAGCGGGAGTCCCCATGAGCAGTTCTTC
TRBV29-1,.,.,TRBJ2-1,CSVEGREWKDEQFF,TGCAGCGTTGAGGGTAGGGAATGGAAGGATGAGCAGTTCTTC
TRBV20-1,TRBD2,.,TRBJ2-2,CSARGASGSTTGELFF,TGCAGTGCTAGAGGGGCTAGCGGGAGTACCACCGGGGAGCTGTTTTTT
TRBV20-1,TRBD2,.,TRBJ2-1,CSERGLAGSYNEQFF,TGCAGTGAAAGAGGCCTAGCGGGGTCCTACAATGAGCAGTTCTTC
TRBV4-2,.,few,TRBJ2-2,CASSQKGVLAVTGELFF,TGTGCCAGCAGCCAGAAGGGGGTACTAGCTGTTACCGGGGAGCTGTTTTTT
TRBV27,TRBD1,.,TRBJ2-1,CASTPTGGINEQFF,TGTGCCAGCACCCCGACAGGGGGCATCAATGAGCAGTTCTTC